This TCR beta chain comes out of a study of cytomegalovirus exposure and HLA in healthy donors. For the study at large: Of around 400 genotyped donors, roughly 76% grouped in the Caucasian-associated ancestry cluster.

60 Vbeta and 13 Jbeta primers were used in PCR. The method was immunoSEQ multiplex PCR; TCRdb's version includes in-frame clones alone and lacks a portion of them. The sample has 150,000 to 200,000 clones, approximately 80% seen once. The CDR3 loop spans 16 amino acids. V was pared by 5 bases and J by 4 bases, with 14 bases of the junction left unmatched. Germline V gives CDR1 SGHAT, CDR2 FQNNGV. This clone has just one count. The target antigen is unknown. Study-level results: Being indistinguishable, some V segments were excluded, TRBV6-2 and TRBV6-3 among them.

This receptor was obtained from a male donor in good health and CMV-seronegative. Material for sequencing was PBMCs. This chain connects TRBV11-2 to TRBJ2-7; 7 positions match TRBD1. The CDR3 DNA is TGTGCCAGCAGCCCTATACGCCGGGACAGACCATACGAGCAGTACTTC. Its protein product is CASSPIRRDRPYEQYF.